This entry describes one TCR beta chain. The entry originates in a study of tumour-infiltrating T cells in Burkitt lymphoma. On the study more broadly: Survival, overall and progression-free, tracked with productive clonality.

The germline CDR1 and CDR2 sequences are SGDLS and YYNGEE. J lost 7 bases, V lost 3 bases, and 6 bases had no gene match. The CDR3 spans 15 residues. Assay used: immunoSEQ multiplex PCR; TCRdb lists only in-frame clones, some missing. Altogether some 13,000 clones are present, about 85% being singletons, with the ten largest covering roughly 1.4%. The rearrangement links TRBV9 to TRBJ2-7, with TRBD2 matching over 14 bases. The origin of this receptor is a human donor with diffuse large B-cell lymphoma. Input material: tumor tissue. CDR3 sequence: CASSATSGGGMEQYF. The CDR3 nucleotides are TGTGCCAGCAGCGCGACTAGCGGGGGGGGAATGGAGCAGTACTTC.